This is a list of T cell receptor beta chains from one sample in a study of T cells in localized non-small cell lung cancer. The protocol was immunoSEQ multiplex PCR, while the TCRdb copy is restricted to in-frame clones and leaves out a portion. The repertoire consists of about 41,000 clones, with 88% occurring once and the leading ten covering around 2.5%. The sequencing here drew on peripheral blood, taken before any cancer treatment. These receptors were collected from an older female donor with stage I squamous cell lung carcinoma. Both conserved end residues are part of each CDR3. Fields, in order: J gene, D gene, V gene, clone size, CDR3 DNA, CDR3 protein. D genes are given only for firm matches. Where a row states a size, it is once, few, many or the class of an expanded clone; other rows omit it.

>TRBJ2-1|TRBD2|TRBV5-4|NA
TGTGCCATACGGGAGGGCCCTTCGTATGAGCAGTTCTTC
CAIREGPSYEQFF
>TRBJ1-1|NA|TRBV19|NA
TGTGCCAGTGCGCTGCTAGGGGCAGGTGCCCTGAACACTGAAGCTTTCTTT
CASALLGAGALNTEAFF
>TRBJ2-7|TRBD2|TRBV6-5|NA
TGTGCCAGCAGCACTAGCGGGAGGTCGTGGTACTTC
CASSTSGRSWYF
>TRBJ1-5|TRBD1|TRBV29-1|NA
TGCAGCGTTCAACAGGGGGCCGGCAATCAGCCCCAGCATTTT
CSVQQGAGNQPQHF
>TRBJ2-7|TRBD2|TRBV2|few
TGTGCCAGCAGTGAAAAAGCGGGAGGGCCTCCCTTCCACGAGCAGTACTTC
CASSEKAGGPPFHEQYF
>TRBJ1-5|NA|TRBV5-6|few
TGTGCCAGCAGCGCTCAGGTCTCCGGTCGTAATCAGCCCCAGCATTTT
CASSAQVSGRNQPQHF
>TRBJ1-1|NA|TRBV7-2|NA
TGTGCCAGCAGCTTAGCGCCGGGTGACACTGAAGCTTTCTTT
CASSLAPGDTEAFF
>TRBJ1-4|NA|TRBV6-1|NA
TGTGCCAGCAGCGGAACGGCTAATGAAAAACTGTTTTTT
CASSGTANEKLFF
>TRBJ2-1|NA|TRBV6-6|NA
TGTGCCAGCAGTTACTCTCGAGGGAGCCACAATGAGCAGTTCTTC
CASSYSRGSHNEQFF
>TRBJ1-5|NA|TRBV12-5|NA
TGTGCTAGTGGTTCCTCGTTTCAACGTGGGGGCAGGCAGCCCCAGCATTTT
CASGSSFQRGGRQPQHF
>TRBJ1-4|TRBD1|TRBV6-5|NA
TGTGCCAGCAAAGAACAGGGGGCAAGGAATGAAAAACTGTTTTTT
CASKEQGARNEKLFF